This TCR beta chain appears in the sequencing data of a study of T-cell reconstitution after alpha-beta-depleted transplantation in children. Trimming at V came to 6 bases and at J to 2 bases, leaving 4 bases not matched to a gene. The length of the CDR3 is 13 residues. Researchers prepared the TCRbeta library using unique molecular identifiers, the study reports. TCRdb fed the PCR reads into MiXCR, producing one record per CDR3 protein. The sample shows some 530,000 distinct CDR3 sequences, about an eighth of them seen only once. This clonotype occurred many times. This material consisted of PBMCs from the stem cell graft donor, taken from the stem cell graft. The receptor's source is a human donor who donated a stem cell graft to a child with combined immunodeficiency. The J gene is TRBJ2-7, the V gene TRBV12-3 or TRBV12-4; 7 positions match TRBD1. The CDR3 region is CASRYTGAYEQYF. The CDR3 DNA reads TGTGCCAGCAGATATACAGGGGCCTACGAGCAGTACTTC.